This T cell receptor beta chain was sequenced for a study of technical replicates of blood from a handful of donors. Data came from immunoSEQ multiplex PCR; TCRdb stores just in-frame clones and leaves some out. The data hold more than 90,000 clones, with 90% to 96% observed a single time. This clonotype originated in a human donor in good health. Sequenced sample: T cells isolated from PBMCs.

CDR3 DNA: TGTGCCAGCAGTGAAGCGGTCAAGGAGCTCAATCAGCCCCAGCATTTT. Protein: CASSEAVKELNQPQHF. The gene calls are TRBV2 and TRBJ1-5, with D unclear. Germline values: CDR1 SNHLY, CDR2 FYNNEI. The CDR3 extends over 16 amino acids. The germline V and J ends were trimmed by 0 bases and 3 bases, with 12 bases remaining between them.